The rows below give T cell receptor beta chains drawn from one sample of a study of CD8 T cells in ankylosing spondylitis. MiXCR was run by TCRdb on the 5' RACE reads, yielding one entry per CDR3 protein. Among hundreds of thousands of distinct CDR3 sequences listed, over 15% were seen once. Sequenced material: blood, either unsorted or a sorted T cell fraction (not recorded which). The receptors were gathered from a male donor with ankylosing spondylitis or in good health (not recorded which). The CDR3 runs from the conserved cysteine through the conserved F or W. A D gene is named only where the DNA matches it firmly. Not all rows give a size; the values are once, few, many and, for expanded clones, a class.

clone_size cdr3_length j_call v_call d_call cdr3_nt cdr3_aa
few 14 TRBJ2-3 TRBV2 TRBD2 TGTGCCACCAGGCCAGGACTAGCGGGAGATACGCAGTATTTT CATRPGLAGDTQYF
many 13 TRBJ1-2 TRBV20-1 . TGCAGTGCTAGAGATCTTATCTCGATTGGCTACACCTTC CSARDLISIGYTF
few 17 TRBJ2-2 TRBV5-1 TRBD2 TGCGCCAGCAGCTTGGAGCTAGCGGGGGTGAACACCAGGGAGCTGTTTTTT CASSLELAGVNTRELFF
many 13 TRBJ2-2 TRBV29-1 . TGCAGCGTCACCCTTACGAACACCGGGGAGCTGTTTTTT CSVTLTNTGELFF
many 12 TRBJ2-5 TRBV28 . TGTGCCAGCAGTCCTCTCGGAGAGACCCAGTACTTC CASSPLGETQYF
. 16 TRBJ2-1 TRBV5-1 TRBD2 TGCGCCAGCAGCTCTCGGGGACTAGCGGGATACAATGAGCAGTTCTTC CASSSRGLAGYNEQFF
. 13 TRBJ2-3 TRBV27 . TGTGCCAGCAGTTTTTACTTCGAGGGTACGCAGTATTTT CASSFYFEGTQYF
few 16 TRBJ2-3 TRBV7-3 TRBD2 TGTGCCAGCAGCACCGCCGGGACTAGCGGGCCAGATACGCAGTATTTT CASSTAGTSGPDTQYF
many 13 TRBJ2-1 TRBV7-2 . TGTGCCGACACAACCCCCGGGGGAGGCGAGCAGTTCTTC CADTTPGGGEQFF
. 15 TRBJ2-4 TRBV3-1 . TGTGCCAGCAGCCCCCTAGGGGGAGGAGAAAACATTCAGTACTTC CASSPLGGGENIQYF
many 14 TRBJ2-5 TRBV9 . TGTGCCAGCAGCGTAGCGGAAGGAAAAGAGACCCAGTACTTC CASSVAEGKETQYF
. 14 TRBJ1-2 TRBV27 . TGTGCCAGCAGCCCTCAACAGGGCCCCTATGGCTACACCTTC CASSPQQGPYGYTF
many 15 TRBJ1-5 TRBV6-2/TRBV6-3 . TGTGCCAGCAGTTCGGACACCCTTAGCAATCAGCCCCAGCATTTT CASSSDTLSNQPQHF
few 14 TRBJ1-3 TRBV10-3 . TGTGCCATCAGGACGGACGGAACTGGAAACACCATATATTTT CAIRTDGTGNTIYF
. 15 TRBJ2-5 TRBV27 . TGTGCCAGCAGTTCATGGACATCGCCTCAAGAGACCCAGTACTTC CASSSWTSPQETQYF
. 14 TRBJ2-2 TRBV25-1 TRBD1 TGTGCCAGCAGGGAACAGGGGGAGGTCGGGGAGCTGTTTTTT CASREQGEVGELFF
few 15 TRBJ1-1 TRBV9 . TGTGCCAGCAGCGTAGTTGGGGAACGGTACACTGAAGCTTTCTTT CASSVVGERYTEAFF
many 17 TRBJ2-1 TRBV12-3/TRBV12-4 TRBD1 TGTGCCAGCAGTTCCCAACTCGGGACAGGGACTTACAATGAGCAGTTCTTC CASSSQLGTGTYNEQFF
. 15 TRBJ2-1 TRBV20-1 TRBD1 TGCAGTGCTAGAGATTTGACAGGGGAACCCAATGAGCAGTTCTTC CSARDLTGEPNEQFF
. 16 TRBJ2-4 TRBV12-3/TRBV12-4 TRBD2 TGTGCCAGCAGTCCCAGACTAGCGGGAGGAGAAAACATTCAGTACTTC CASSPRLAGGENIQYF
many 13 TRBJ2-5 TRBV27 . TGTGCCAGCTCCACGGCTCTTCAAGAGACCCAGTACTTC CASSTALQETQYF
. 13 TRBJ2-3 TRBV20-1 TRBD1 TGCAGTCCTTGGGACAGCCGTACAGATACGCAGTATTTT CSPWDSRTDTQYF
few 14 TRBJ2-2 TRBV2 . TGTGCCAGCAGTCAGGGATTCGAACACCGGGGGCTGTTTTTT CASSQGFEHRGLFF
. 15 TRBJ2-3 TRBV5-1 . TGCGCCAGCAACTTGGATCCTACGATCACAGATACGCAGTATTTT CASNLDPTITDTQYF
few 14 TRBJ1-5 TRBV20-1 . TGCAGTGCTAGGGGCGGGAATAGCAATCAGCCCCAGCATTTT CSARGGNSNQPQHF
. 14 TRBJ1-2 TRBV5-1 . TGCGCCAGCAGCTCGATACAGGGTTTGGATGGCTACACCTTC CASSSIQGLDGYTF
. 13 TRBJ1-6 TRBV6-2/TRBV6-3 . TGTGCCAGCAGTAGACCTGAAAATTCACCCCTCCACTTT CASSRPENSPLHF
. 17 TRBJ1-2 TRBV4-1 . TGCGCCAGCAGCCAAGATCACGCCGGGGGTCGTGTTTCGGGCTACACCTTC CASSQDHAGGRVSGYTF
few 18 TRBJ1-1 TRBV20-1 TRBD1 TGCAGTGCTAGAGATGGGGGCGACAGGGGGCTTGGGTTGACTGAAGCTTTCTTT CSARDGGDRGLGLTEAFF
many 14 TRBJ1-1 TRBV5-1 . TGCGCCAGCAGCTCCCAGGGCCTGAACACTGAAGCTTTCTTT CASSSQGLNTEAFF
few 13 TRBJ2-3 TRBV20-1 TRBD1 TGCAGCGAGGGACAGGGGGCTGCAGATACGCAGTATTTT CSEGQGAADTQYF
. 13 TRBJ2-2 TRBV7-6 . TGTGCCAGCAGCCTCGACGGGCCCGGGGAGCTGTTTTTT CASSLDGPGELFF
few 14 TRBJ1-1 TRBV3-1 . TGTGCCAGCAGCCAAGGGTCCGCGAACACTGAAGCTTTCTTT CASSQGSANTEAFF
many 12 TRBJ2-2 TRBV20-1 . TGCAGTGCTAGAAGGGTGGCCGGGGAGCTGTTTTTT CSARRVAGELFF
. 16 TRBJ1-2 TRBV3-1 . TGTGCCAGCAGCCAAGACTCGGGGTCGGAGGACTATGGCTACACCTTC CASSQDSGSEDYGYTF
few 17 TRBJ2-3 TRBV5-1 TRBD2 TGCGCCAGCAGCTTGGGAATAACTAGCGGGAGGGCCGATACGCAGTATTTT CASSLGITSGRADTQYF
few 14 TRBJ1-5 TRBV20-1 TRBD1 TGCAGTGCTAGAGTAGGACAGGGCAGGCAGCCCCAGCATTTT CSARVGQGRQPQHF
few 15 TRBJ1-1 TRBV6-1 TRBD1 TGTGCCAGCAGTGAAGGGAACACAGGGGGCACTGAAGCTTTCTTT CASSEGNTGGTEAFF
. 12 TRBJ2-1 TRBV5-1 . TGCGCCAGCAGCGTACAAGGAAATGAGCAGTTCTTC CASSVQGNEQFF
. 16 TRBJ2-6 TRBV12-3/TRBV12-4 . TGTGCCAGCAGTTTTGAGGTGCTGGGAGGGGCCAACGTCCTGACTTTC CASSFEVLGGANVLTF
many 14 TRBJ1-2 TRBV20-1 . TGCAGTGCTCAATCAAGTGATGTTGGCTATGGCTACACCTTC CSAQSSDVGYGYTF
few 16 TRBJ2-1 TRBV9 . TGTGCCAGCAGCCCCCGAGCGGAAAGCTCCTACAATGAGCAGTTCTTC CASSPRAESSYNEQFF